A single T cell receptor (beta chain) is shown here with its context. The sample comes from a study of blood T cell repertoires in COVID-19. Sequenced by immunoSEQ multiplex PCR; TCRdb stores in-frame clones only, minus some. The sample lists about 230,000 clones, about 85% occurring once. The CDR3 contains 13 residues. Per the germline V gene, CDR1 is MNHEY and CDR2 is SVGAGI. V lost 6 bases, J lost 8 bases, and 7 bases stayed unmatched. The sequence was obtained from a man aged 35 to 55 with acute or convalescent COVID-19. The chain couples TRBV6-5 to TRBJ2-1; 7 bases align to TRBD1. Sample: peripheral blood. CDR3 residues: CASRMWDSYEQFF. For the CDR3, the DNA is TGTGCCAGCAGGATGTGGGACAGCTATGAGCAGTTCTTC.